Following are 10 T cell receptor beta chains from one sample sequenced in a study of T cell responses to AZD1222 COVID-19 vaccine. The method was immunoSEQ multiplex PCR; TCRdb's version includes in-frame clones alone and lacks a portion of them. The sample has around 160,000 clones; 70% to 90% are singletons. Source: peripheral blood, taken on day 0 of AZD1222 vaccination. These receptors were collected from an adult in good health.

The J gene is TRBJ1-2, the V gene TRBV28; D is uncertain. Germline V CDR1 and CDR2: MDHEN, SYDVKM. Trimming stripped 9 bases from V and 8 bases from J, with 16 bases between. The CDR3 has 12 residues. The CDR3: CASSTGLIGYTF. In DNA, the CDR3 is TGTGCCAGTTCGACCGGTTTAATAGGCTACACCTTC.

The genes are TRBV5-4 and TRBJ2-2, with 11 nucleotides matching TRBD2. This CDR3 spans 15 amino acids. Germline assignment: CDR1 SGHNT and CDR2 YYREEE (reference sequence). Trimming took 1 base from V and 4 from J; bases not matched to a gene: 0. This chain's CDR3 is CASSLLAGGTGELFF. CDR3 nucleotides: TGTGCCAGCAGCTTGCTAGCGGGGGGCACCGGGGAGCTGTTTTTT. Full variable domain (remainder filled in from reference TRBV5-4 and TRBJ2-2): ETGVTQSPTHLIKTRGQQVTLRCSSQSGHNTVSWYQQALGQGPQFIFQYYREEENGRGNFPPRFSGLQFPNYSSELNVNALELDDSALYLCASSLLAGGTGELFFGEGSRLTVL.

The chain carries TRBV5-1 and TRBJ1-2; TRBD1 might be the D (5 bases). The CDR3 spans 15 residues. Trimming stripped 4 bases from V and 7 bases from J, with 20 bases between. The germline gives CDR1 SGHRS, CDR2 YFSETQ. The CDR3 reads CASSLTLGDTSGYTF. In DNA form, the CDR3 reads TGCGCCAGCAGCCTAACCTTAGGGGATACGTCTGGCTACACCTTC.

The chain uses TRBV28 and TRBJ2-5; D not certain. Germline V gene lookup returns CDR1 MDHEN and CDR2 SYDVKM. V lost 3 bases and J lost 7, with 9 bases in between. The CDR3 has 12 residues. Here the CDR3 DNA reads TGTGCCAGCAGTTTTTACGGTACGACCCAGTACTTC. Its protein is CASSFYGTTQYF.

In this sample, this clone turned up once. This chain joins TRBV9 and TRBJ2-1, with D hard to call. Trimming took off 4 bases at V and 4 bases at J, with 12 bases between the two ends. The CDR3 is 14 residues long. Germline V gene lookup returns CDR1 SGDLS and CDR2 YYNGEE. The CDR3 is CASSFYGPYNEQFF. The CDR3 DNA sequence: TGTGCCAGCAGCTTTTATGGACCATACAATGAGCAGTTCTTC.

The gene calls are TRBV2 and TRBJ2-3; tentatively, D is TRBD1 (6 bases). The CDR3 runs to 15 residues. The V gene's germline CDR1 is SNHLY and CDR2 FYNNEI. Trimming cost V 7 bases and J 2 bases, with 16 bases left between them. CDR3 coding DNA: TGTGCCAGCAAGGCTGGACAGTCGGCCACAGATACGCAGTATTTT. Protein sequence: CASKAGQSATDTQYF.

The chain carries TRBV5-6 and TRBJ1-5; weak D call: TRBD1 (6 bases). This CDR3 comprises 14 residues. Germline CDR1 and CDR2: SGHDT and YYEEEE. With 4 bases removed from V and 10 bases from J, the gap between germline ends came to 18 bases. The DNA of the CDR3 is TGTGCCAGCAGCCCGGGACAACGGGCGGGACCCCAGCATTTT. Its protein is CASSPGQRAGPQHF.

The gene calls are TRBV5-5 and TRBJ2-1, with a weak D call TRBD2 (6 bases). CDR1 and CDR2 from the germline V gene are SGHKS and YYEKEE (reference sequence). This CDR3 comprises 15 residues. Between the trimmed V and J ends, which lost 0 bases and 2 bases, there was a span of 9 bases. CDR3 sequence: CASSLGPSAYNEQFF. The CDR3 DNA is TGTGCCAGCAGCTTGGGTCCTAGCGCCTACAATGAGCAGTTCTTC.

This chain links TRBV5-5 with TRBJ1-5, with D hard to call. V was clipped by 6 bases and J by 8 bases, with 18 bases between them. This CDR3 has 14 residues. Germline values: CDR1 SGHKS, CDR2 YYEKEE (reference sequence). CDR3 in DNA: TGTGCCAGCAACCTAGGTGAATATGAGGAGCCCCAGCATTTT. Encoded protein: CASNLGEYEEPQHF.

J is TRBJ2-2 and V is TRBV7-2, with D unresolved. Germline CDR1 is SGHTA and CDR2 is FQGNSA. V lost 1 base and J lost 0, with 9 bases in between. The CDR3 runs to 16 residues. In DNA form, the CDR3 reads TGTGCCAGCAGCTTAGTCGGTTCTCCGAACACCGGGGAGCTGTTTTTT. This codes for CASSLVGSPNTGELFF.